This TCR beta chain originates from a study of blood T cell repertoires in COVID-19. Study-wide background: Samples representing acute and convalescent COVID-19 were sourced from the United States, Italy and Spain.

Under the authors' procedure: Estimated nucleated cell counts came from reference gene primer amplification. TCRdb keeps only in-frame clones here, not all; method: immunoSEQ multiplex PCR. V, J and clone size were drawn from that table, and D and trimming were deduced from the DNA. The table records roughly 130,000 clones, roughly 88% of them present only once. This clone was picked up one time. This sequence originates from a man aged 40-55 years with acute or convalescent COVID-19. Sequencing was done on a sample of peripheral blood.

CDR3 nucleotide sequence: TGCGCCAGCAGCCTCGGCGGGGGGGCCAGGTGGACCCAGTACTTC. This sequence encodes CASSLGGGARWTQYF. The chain is built from TRBV4-3 and TRBJ2-5; 9 bases align to TRBD2. The germline gives CDR1 LGHNA, CDR2 YSLEER. J lost 7 bases, V lost 4 bases, and 10 bases had no gene match. The CDR3 has 15 residues.